The 2 T cell receptor beta chains given below trace back to one sample, sequenced in a study of T-cell reconstitution after alpha-beta-depleted transplantation in children. Unique molecular identifiers featured in how the TCRbeta library was prepared. TCRdb used MiXCR to reprocess the PCR reads, holding one entry per CDR3 protein. Of approximately 1,000,000 distinct CDR3 sequences listed, roughly 29% are singletons. The sample here was PBMCs, mostly from graft donor cells, taken 360 days after TCRalphabeta/CD19-depleted stem cell transplant. All receptors come from a boy under two years old who had a stem cell transplant for SCID, so the T cells may come from the graft donor.

The CDR3 DNA is TGTGCCAGCTCGCTTAGGGTCTACCCGGGGACCTACGAGCAGTACTTC. It codes for CASSLRVYPGTYEQYF. V usage is TRBV18 and J usage is TRBJ2-7; D is possibly TRBD2 (5 bases). The ends were cut back, 6 bases at V and 2 bases at J, with 20 bases in the middle. Looked up from germline, CDR1 is KGHSH and CDR2 is LQKENI. The CDR3 is 16 amino acids.

This clonotype was picked up many times. The chain links TRBV12-3 or TRBV12-4 to TRBJ1-1; no clear D. The CDR3 is 13 residues long. V was shortened by 6 bases and J by 2 bases, with 10 bases between the two germline ends. Here the CDR3 reads CASSLRLNTEAFF. CDR3 in DNA: TGTGCCAGCAGCTTACGCCTCAACACTGAAGCTTTCTTT.